These 32 T cell receptor beta chains share one sample of origin, sequenced in a study of blood T cell repertoires in COVID-19. Data came from immunoSEQ multiplex PCR; TCRdb stores just in-frame clones and leaves some out. The sample includes 250,000 to 350,000 clones, 85% to 90% of them seen just once. Material for sequencing was PBMCs or T cells enriched from blood (not recorded which). Receptors originate from a young woman with acute COVID-19.

The sample holds one count of this clone. V gene TRBV7-3 combines with J gene TRBJ2-7, with 9 nucleotides matching TRBD1. CDR3 length: 13 amino acids. Trimming took 4 bases from V and 5 from J; bases not matched to a gene: 3. Per the germline V gene, CDR1 is SGHTA and CDR2 is FQGTGA. Here the CDR3 DNA reads TGTGCCAGCAGCTCGGACAGGGGCCACGAGCAGTACTTC. It translates to CASSSDRGHEQYF.

The chain employs TRBV2 and TRBJ1-6, with 7 bases that match TRBD1. CDR1 and CDR2 from the germline V gene are SNHLY and FYNNEI. CDR3 length: 13 residues. V trimming: 8 bases; J trimming: 8 bases; junction bases outside the gene matches: 6. As DNA, the CDR3 is TGTGCCAGCCTGACAGGGATGCATTCACCCCTCCACTTT. Translating gives CASLTGMHSPLHF.

The V gene is TRBV9, the J gene TRBJ1-2; D is ambiguous. V lost 4 bases, J lost 1 base, and 11 bases lay in between. The CDR3 totals 14 residues. In germline, CDR1 is SGDLS, CDR2 YYNGEE. The CDR3 region is CASSNAGSNYGYTF. The DNA of the CDR3 is TGTGCCAGCAGCAATGCCGGGAGTAACTATGGCTACACCTTC.

The CDR3 DNA reads as TGTGCCAGCAGACCGACAGGGTCCTACGAGCAGTACTTC. Amino acid sequence: CASRPTGSYEQYF. The gene calls are TRBV25-1 and TRBJ2-7; 7 bases are a match to TRBD1. CDR1 is MGHDK, CDR2 SYGVNS, per germline. Trimming removed 6 bases from V and 1 base from J; junction bases left unmatched: 3. The length of the CDR3 is 13 residues.

This chain joins TRBV3-1 (or the pseudogene TRBV3-2) and TRBJ1-1; D unresolved. In germline, CDR1 is LGHDT, CDR2 YNNKEL (reference sequence). V was shortened by 8 bases and J by 4 bases, with 17 bases between the two germline ends. The CDR3 spans 14 residues. The CDR3 reads CASYNSKPGTEAFF. CDR3 DNA sequence: TGTGCCAGCTATAACTCTAAACCCGGCACTGAAGCTTTCTTT.

This clone was counted once. The chain is built from TRBV5-4 and TRBJ2-2, with 10 bases lining up with TRBD2. Per germline, CDR1 SGHNT and CDR2 YYREEE (reference sequence). V dropped 4 bases and J dropped 3; count of bases not matched to a gene: 9. This CDR3 comprises 17 residues. CDR3 DNA: TGTGCCAGCAGCCCCTACTCTAGCGGGAGCTACACCGGGGAGCTGTTTTTT. Translation: CASSPYSSGSYTGELFF.

The rearrangement uses TRBV27 and TRBJ2-1; TRBD2 is a possible D gene (5 bases). Trimming took off 2 bases at V and 8 bases at J, with 16 bases between the two ends. The CDR3 spans 15 residues. Germline CDR1 reads MNHEY; CDR2 reads SMNVEV (reference sequence). CDR3 loop: CASSLNLAGRDEQFF. For the CDR3, the DNA is TGTGCCAGCAGTTTAAATTTAGCTGGGAGAGATGAGCAGTTCTTC.

This chain links TRBV7-2 with TRBJ2-1; TRBD2 aligns across 9 bases. The germline CDR1 and CDR2 sequences are SGHTA and FQGNSA. Trimming took 1 base from V and 12 from J; bases not matched to a gene: 4. The CDR3 runs 13 residues. This chain's CDR3 is CASSLVWGLAQFF. CDR3 in DNA: TGTGCCAGCAGCTTAGTCTGGGGACTAGCGCAGTTCTTC.

The chain uses TRBV28 and TRBJ2-2, with D uncertain. The length of the CDR3 is 13 residues. V lost 6 bases and J 5 bases, leaving 10 bases between the germline ends. CDR1 and CDR2 (germline): MDHEN, SYDVKM. The CDR3 DNA follows: TGTGCCAGCAGACCTCCTAAAACCGGGGAGCTGTTTTTT. It translates to CASRPPKTGELFF.

The chain has TRBV7-2 and TRBJ1-6; 7 bases align to TRBD1. The CDR3 sequence is 17 residues long. The germline V gene encodes CDR1 SGHTA and CDR2 FQGNSA. The ends lost 1 base at V and 5 bases at J; junction bases unmatched: 8. The CDR3 DNA is TGTGCCAGCAGCTTAGAAGGCTCGGGACAGAATAATTCACCCCTCCACTTT. Translation gives CASSLEGSGQNNSPLHF.

This clone was seen many times. The chain uses TRBV5-1 and TRBJ1-4; 7 bases agree with TRBD1. Germline CDR1 is SGHRS and CDR2 is YFSETQ. CDR3 size: 18 residues. Germline trimming cut 3 bases from V and 4 bases from J; bases unmatched to any gene: 15. The chain's CDR3 is CASSSTRQGVRVNEKLFF. DNA for the CDR3: TGCGCCAGCAGCTCAACTCGGCAGGGGGTTCGAGTTAATGAAAAACTGTTTTTT.

V usage is TRBV28 and J usage is TRBJ1-2; perhaps TRBD1 as D (5 bases). Germline V CDR1 and CDR2: MDHEN, SYDVKM. The CDR3 loop spans 15 amino acids. V was clipped by 2 bases and J by 4 bases, with 14 bases between them. CDR3 in amino acids: CASSLEASQGYGYTF. The DNA for the CDR3 is TGTGCCAGCAGTTTAGAGGCGTCCCAGGGCTATGGCTACACCTTC.

The CDR3 region has the DNA TGTGCCAGCAGTTTATCAGGGATTAACTATGGCTACACCTTC. This translates into CASSLSGINYGYTF. The chain uses TRBV28 and TRBJ1-2; a weak D match, TRBD1 (5 bases). The V gene lost 1 base and the J gene lost 1 base, with 7 bases spanning the gap. This CDR3 is built from 14 residues. Per the germline V gene, CDR1 is MDHEN and CDR2 is SYDVKM.

The V and J genes are TRBV9 and TRBJ2-5; 7 positions agree with TRBD2. Germline trimming cut 0 bases from V and 2 bases from J; bases unmatched to any gene: 7. This CDR3 comprises 16 residues. CDR1 is SGDLS, CDR2 YYNGEE, per germline. The CDR3 here is CASSVAPGEGQETQYF. The CDR3 nucleotides are TGTGCCAGCAGCGTAGCCCCCGGGGAGGGGCAAGAGACCCAGTACTTC.

This clone came up once. The chain has TRBV5-8 and TRBJ2-1; D is unresolved. In germline, CDR1 is SGHTS, CDR2 YDEGEE. The V gene lost 0 bases and the J gene lost 9 bases, with 7 bases spanning the gap. The CDR3 is 12 amino acids. Here the CDR3 DNA reads TGTGCCAGCAGCTTGGGAAGGAGTGAGCAGTTCTTC. Translating gives CASSLGRSEQFF.

The J gene is TRBJ2-1, the V gene TRBV14, with 9 positions matching TRBD1. Germline trimming cut 5 bases from V and 9 bases from J; bases unmatched to any gene: 8. Germline V gives CDR1 SGHDN, CDR2 FVKESK. This CDR3 is built from 14 residues. CDR3 in DNA: TGTGCCAGCAGCGGGACAGGGCTCATGGGTGAGCAGTTCTTC. This encodes CASSGTGLMGEQFF.

The chain couples TRBV10-3 to TRBJ1-4, with 8 positions matching TRBD1. J lost 4 bases, V lost 6 bases, and 4 bases had no gene match. The CDR3 covers 14 residues. Germline lookup yields CDR1 ENHRY and CDR2 SYGVKD. The CDR3 nucleotides read TGTGCCATCAGGGGGACAGGTGATAATGAAAAACTGTTTTTT. Protein: CAIRGTGDNEKLFF.

The rearrangement links TRBV5-1 to TRBJ2-3, with 15 bases fitting TRBD2. V trimming: 0 bases; J trimming: 1 base; junction bases outside the gene matches: 6. The CDR3 is made up of 19 amino acids. Germline V lookup: CDR1 SGHRS, CDR2 YFSETQ. The CDR3 protein is CASSLGGLAGGVRTDTQYF. CDR3 bases: TGCGCCAGCAGCTTGGGGGGACTAGCGGGAGGTGTGCGCACAGATACGCAGTATTTT.

The table lists this clone with a few counts. The chain has TRBV27 and TRBJ1-5, with D possibly being TRBD1 (5 bases). Trimming shortened V by 3 bases and J by 1 base, and 10 bases separated the two germline ends. Germline V CDR1 and CDR2: MNHEY, SMNVEV (reference sequence). CDR3 length equals 15 residues. The chain's CDR3 is CASSLSRASNQPQHF. DNA for the CDR3: TGTGCCAGCAGTTTGTCCAGGGCCAGCAATCAGCCCCAGCATTTT.

CDR3 DNA sequence: TGCGCCAGCAGGGGAGAGACTGAAGCTTTCTTT. It encodes CASRGETEAFF. The V and J genes are TRBV23-1 and TRBJ1-1, with D hard to call. TRBV23-1 is marked as an open reading frame, function uncertain. Trimming removed 6 bases at V and 5 bases at J, with 7 bases between. The CDR3 loop spans 11 amino acids.

The genes are TRBV27 and TRBJ2-1; 8 bases align to TRBD2. This CDR3 region has 15 residues. The J segment lost 3 bases and the V segment lost 4 bases, leaving 5 bases of the junction unmatched. Per germline, CDR1 MNHEY and CDR2 SMNVEV (reference sequence). The CDR3 coding sequence is TGTGCCAGCAGTTATACTAGCGGAGTCTACAATGAGCAGTTCTTC. Its protein is CASSYTSGVYNEQFF.

The genes are TRBV6-5 and TRBJ1-2, with D possibly TRBD1 on 5 matching bases. Germline values: CDR1 MNHEY, CDR2 SVGAGI. This CDR3 is built from 14 residues. V was trimmed by 7 bases and J by 3 bases, leaving 15 bases between them. The CDR3: CASIKGVLDYGYTF. The CDR3 nucleotides are TGTGCCAGCATCAAAGGGGTTTTGGACTATGGCTACACCTTC.

V is TRBV9 and J is TRBJ1-4; TRBD1 matches at 12 bases. The CDR3 is made up of 17 amino acids. After removal of 4 bases from V and 4 bases from J, the junction contained 8 bases not matched to a gene. Germline CDR1 SGDLS, CDR2 YYNGEE. The CDR3 protein is CASSTRDRGLFNEKLFF. The CDR3 bases are TGTGCCAGCAGCACCCGGGACAGGGGGCTTTTTAATGAAAAACTGTTTTTT.

The rearrangement joins TRBV28 to TRBJ1-1, with 9 bases identical to TRBD1. Germline assignment: CDR1 MDHEN and CDR2 SYDVKM. The CDR3 contains 13 residues. The J segment lost 10 bases and the V segment lost 6 bases, leaving 9 bases of the junction unmatched. This CDR3 reads CASSLVGTGLAFF. The CDR3 DNA is TGTGCCAGCAGCTTAGTCGGGACAGGGTTAGCTTTCTTT.

J is TRBJ1-4 and V is TRBV5-1, with unresolved D. The CDR3 runs to 15 residues. Germline V gene lookup returns CDR1 SGHRS and CDR2 YFSETQ. Trimming removed 3 bases from V and 0 bases from J, with 9 bases in between. CDR3: CASSSSESTNEKLFF. In nucleotides, the CDR3 is TGCGCCAGCAGCTCGTCAGAATCAACTAATGAAAAACTGTTTTTT.

The V and J genes are TRBV2 and TRBJ2-7; 7 positions agree with TRBD2. CDR1 is SNHLY, CDR2 FYNNEI, per germline. The CDR3 has 13 amino acids. V lost 4 bases to trimming and J lost 9 bases; unmatched junction nucleotides: 9. CDR3 region: CASSVQRERGQYF. The CDR3 DNA reads as TGTGCCAGCAGTGTTCAGCGGGAACGAGGGCAGTACTTC. The variable domain in full, with the rest retrieved from reference TRBV2 and TRBJ2-7, is EPEVTQTPSHQVTQMGQEVILRCVPISNHLYFYWYRQILGQKVEFLVSFYNNEISEKSEIFDDQFSVERPDGSNFTLKIRSTKLEDSAMYFCASSVQRERGQYFGPGTRLTVT.

The chain carries TRBV27 and TRBJ1-5; no definite D call. Between the trimmed V and J ends, which lost 3 bases and 4 bases, there was a span of 10 bases. This CDR3 spans 14 amino acids. Germline V gene data show CDR1 as MNHEY and CDR2 as SMNVEV (reference sequence). CDR3 loop: CASSLSRSNQPQHF. As DNA, the CDR3 is TGTGCCAGCAGTTTGTCCCGTAGTAATCAGCCCCAGCATTTT.

The chain couples TRBV2 to TRBJ1-5; no reliable D call. Germline assignment: CDR1 SNHLY and CDR2 FYNNEI. Trimming left V 3 bases short and J 3 bases short, with 12 bases between. This CDR3 is built from 15 residues. This CDR3 reads CASSDILRNNQPQHF. The CDR3 DNA sequence: TGTGCCAGCAGTGACATATTGCGAAACAATCAGCCCCAGCATTTT. Looking up the rest from reference TRBV2 and TRBJ1-5 gives the full variable domain: EPEVTQTPSHQVTQMGQEVILRCVPISNHLYFYWYRQILGQKVEFLVSFYNNEISEKSEIFDDQFSVERPDGSNFTLKIRSTKLEDSAMYFCASSDILRNNQPQHFGDGTRLSIL.

This chain joins TRBV7-9 and TRBJ1-2; 9 nucleotides align to TRBD1. The CDR3 spans 13 residues. The germline CDR1 and CDR2 sequences are SEHNR and FQNEAQ (reference sequence). V trimming: 6 bases; J trimming: 7 bases; junction bases outside the gene matches: 6. The CDR3 spells CASSTQGALGYTF. The CDR3 coding sequence is TGTGCCAGCAGTACACAGGGGGCGCTTGGCTACACCTTC.

This chain joins TRBV30 and TRBJ2-1; 7 nucleotides line up with TRBD1. The germline gives CDR1 GTSNPN, CDR2 SVGIG (reference sequence). With V trimmed by 8 bases and J by 5 bases, 3 bases remained unmatched. The CDR3 is 11 residues long. The CDR3 here is CAAQGDNEQFF. DNA of the CDR3: TGTGCCGCCCAGGGGGACAATGAGCAGTTCTTC.

V gene TRBV28 combines with J gene TRBJ2-7, with 7 bases identical to TRBD1. This CDR3 spans 15 amino acids. CDR1 is MDHEN, CDR2 SYDVKM, per germline. V dropped 7 bases and J dropped 1; count of bases not matched to a gene: 10. In nucleotides, the CDR3 is TGTGCCAGCACTCCCGGTGGGACAGCTTCCTACGAGCAGTACTTC. This sequence encodes CASTPGGTASYEQYF.

The chain employs TRBV18 and TRBJ2-1; a weak D match, TRBD2 (5 bases). Germline V lookup: CDR1 KGHSH, CDR2 LQKENI. Trimming took off 3 bases at V and 4 bases at J, with 13 bases between the two ends. The CDR3 covers 15 residues. The CDR3 DNA reads as TGTGCCAGCTCACCGGAGGAGTTTGATTACAATGAGCAGTTCTTC. This sequence encodes CASSPEEFDYNEQFF. Together with reference TRBV18 and TRBJ2-1, the CDR3 gives the full variable domain: NAGVMQNPRHLVRRRGQEARLRCSPMKGHSHVYWYRQLPEEGLKFMVYLQKENIIDESGMPKERFSAEFPKEGPSILRIQQVVRGDSAAYFCASSPEEFDYNEQFFGPGTRLTVL.